Listed below are T cell receptor beta chains from one sample, sequenced in a study of cytotoxic CD8 clonotypes in ibrutinib-treated CLL. Produced via immunoSEQ multiplex PCR; TCRdb's table is partial and in-frame only. The sample includes about 200,000 clones, roughly 73% seen only once; the top ten take approximately 10%. Material: PBMCs, obtained after 12 months of ibrutinib treatment. These receptors all come from a human donor with chronic lymphocytic leukemia. CDR3s include the opening cysteine and the closing phenylalanine or tryptophan. D genes are given only for firm matches. Clone size is given for some rows only: seen once, a few or many times, or a class if the clone is expanded.

clone size	V gene	J gene	D gene	CDR3 DNA	CDR3 protein
NA	TRBV5-1	TRBJ2-1	NA	TGCGCCAGCAGCGTGGAGGGCCAGATCTCCTACAATGAGCAGTTCTTC	CASSVEGQISYNEQFF
NA	TRBV27	TRBJ2-5	NA	TGTGCCAGCAGTTTCGGGGGAGAGGGGCGGACCCAGTACTTC	CASSFGGEGRTQYF
NA	TRBV5-1	TRBJ2-1	NA	TGCGCCAGCATGGACGGGAGCTCCTACAATGAGCAGTTCTTC	CASMDGSSYNEQFF
NA	TRBV30	TRBJ2-4	NA	TGTGCCTGGAGTCCCCTATGGGAGGAGGTGATCAGGGGGAACATTCAGTACTTC	CAWSPLWEEVIRGNIQYF
NA	TRBV6-6	TRBJ1-1	NA	TGTGCCAGCACGGGGCAAGACCCGTCCCCTTTCTTT	CASTGQDPSPFF
NA	TRBV19	TRBJ2-7	NA	TGTGCCAGTAGTAGCAGAGACAGGTACGAGCAGTACTTC	CASSSRDRYEQYF
NA	TRBV6-5	TRBJ1-5	NA	TGTGCCAGCAGGCTGACACCCGATAGCAATCAGCCCCAGCATTTT	CASRLTPDSNQPQHF
NA	TRBV11-3	TRBJ2-2	NA	TGTGCCAGCAGCTTGAGGGGGTTTCAAGGCGGGGAGCTGTTTTTT	CASSLRGFQGGELFF
once	TRBV27	TRBJ2-4	TRBD2	TGTGCCAGCAGTTTAGCGGGGGTAGCCAAAAACATTCAGTACTTC	CASSLAGVAKNIQYF
NA	TRBV7-8	TRBJ2-7	TRBD1	TGTGCCAGCAGCCCACCTCGAGGGACAGGGATCTACGAGCAGTACTTC	CASSPPRGTGIYEQYF
NA	TRBV7-2	TRBJ2-5	TRBD1	TGTGCCAGCAGCTTTATTACAGGGGGATCAGCGGTGACCCAGTACTTC	CASSFITGGSAVTQYF
many	TRBV5-4	TRBJ2-1	TRBD2	TGTGCCAGCAGCTTGGTAGCGGGAACCAACAATGAGCAGTTCTTC	CASSLVAGTNNEQFF
NA	TRBV5-1	TRBJ2-3	TRBD1	TGCGCCAGCAGCTTAGATGGACAGGGGGGAACAGATACGCAGTATTTT	CASSLDGQGGTDTQYF
few	TRBV5-4	TRBJ1-5	TRBD1	TGTGCCAGCAGCCTGGCCGGGACAGATAGCAATCAGCCCCAGCATTTT	CASSLAGTDSNQPQHF
NA	TRBV7-4	TRBJ1-5	NA	TGTGCCAGCAGCTTAGAGGGTCAGCCCCAGCATTTT	CASSLEGQPQHF
NA	TRBV5-6	TRBJ2-7	NA	TGTGCCAGCAGCATACAGACCTACGAGCAGTACTTC	CASSIQTYEQYF
NA	TRBV2	TRBJ1-1	NA	TGTGCCAGCAGTGAAGTGGGACAATGGGGGCAAGCTTTCTTT	CASSEVGQWGQAFF
few	TRBV5-1	TRBJ2-7	TRBD1	TGCGCCAGCAGCCGTCCGGGACAGGGGGGATCCTACGAGCAGTACTTC	CASSRPGQGGSYEQYF
NA	TRBV2	TRBJ1-1	NA	TGTGCCAGCAGTGAGAGGCCGCTAATGGGAGCTTTCTTT	CASSERPLMGAFF
NA	TRBV4-1	TRBJ1-4	NA	TGCGCCAGCAGCCTGCCTCCGGAGGCAGGGGAGAACGAAAAACTGTTTTTT	CASSLPPEAGENEKLFF
NA	TRBV10-1	TRBJ1-2	NA	TGCGCCAGCAGTGAGTGTGTCCGCTATGGCTACACCTTC	CASSECVRYGYTF
NA	TRBV28	TRBJ2-7	TRBD1	TGTGCCAGCATCCCGAATCCGGGACAGGGCTCCTACGAGCAGTACTTC	CASIPNPGQGSYEQYF
NA	TRBV28	TRBJ1-2	NA	TGTGCCAGCAGTTTTGGGGGGAAAGACGTGAGGAACTCCTATGGCTACACCTTC	CASSFGGKDVRNSYGYTF
NA	TRBV6-5	TRBJ2-1	NA	TGTGCCAGCAGCCACAATTACAGGGTCCGAGATGAGCAGTTCTTC	CASSHNYRVRDEQFF
NA	TRBV7-9	TRBJ2-7	TRBD1	TGTGCCAGCAGCTCGGGACAGGATTACTACGAGCAGTACTTC	CASSSGQDYYEQYF
NA	TRBV28	TRBJ1-5	NA	TGTGCCAGCAGGGGGGAGGGAGCCGGGAATCAGCCCCAGCATTTT	CASRGEGAGNQPQHF
NA	TRBV6-1	TRBJ1-1	NA	TGTGCCAGCAGTCCCGAACTGAGGGGAGAAGCTTTCTTT	CASSPELRGEAFF
few	TRBV10-2	TRBJ2-1	NA	TGCGCCAGCAGTGGTCTTAGCAGTGGCTTCTACAATGAGCAGTTCTTC	CASSGLSSGFYNEQFF
NA	TRBV30	TRBJ1-2	TRBD1	TGTGCCTGGAGTGTACAAAGAGGACAGGGGAAGGTGCGGGGCTACACCTTC	CAWSVQRGQGKVRGYTF
NA	TRBV7-9	TRBJ2-7	NA	TGTGCCAGCAGCTTAGGGTCTACGGGGGACGAGCAGTACTTC	CASSLGSTGDEQYF
NA	TRBV28	TRBJ1-2	TRBD1	TGTGCCAGCAGTTCCCCGACCCCGGGACAGGGAACCTATGGCTACACCTTC	CASSSPTPGQGTYGYTF
NA	TRBV11-3	TRBJ2-7	TRBD1	TGTGCCAGCAGCCCCAGGACAGGGGAGGGCGAGCAGTACTTC	CASSPRTGEGEQYF
NA	TRBV29-1	TRBJ2-7	NA	TGCAGCGTTGTACGCGGGCTCTCCTACGAGCAGTACTTC	CSVVRGLSYEQYF
NA	TRBV11-2	TRBJ2-1	NA	TGTGCCAGCAGCCTGCGGGATAGCTCCTACAATGAGCAGTTCTTC	CASSLRDSSYNEQFF
many	TRBV5-5	TRBJ2-7	NA	TGTGCCAGCAGCTTCGGGGGTCCCTACCACGAGCAGTACTTC	CASSFGGPYHEQYF
NA	TRBV4-2	TRBJ1-2	NA	TGTGCCAGCAGCCTAGGAGACGGAAACAACTATGGCTACACCTTC	CASSLGDGNNYGYTF
NA	TRBV5-1	TRBJ2-1	NA	TGCGCCAGCAGCTTGGGGTGGGGGTTCCGCAATGAGCAGTTCTTC	CASSLGWGFRNEQFF
many	TRBV25-1	TRBJ1-2	NA	TGTGCCAGCAGTTCATACTATGGCTACACCTTC	CASSSYYGYTF
NA	TRBV7-6	TRBJ2-3	NA	TGTGCCAGCAGCTTCACAGGGTATACCTTGGATACGCAGTATTTT	CASSFTGYTLDTQYF
NA	TRBV28	TRBJ1-1	NA	TGTGCCAGCATCGGGGCAGCATATTCCACTGAAGCTTTCTTT	CASIGAAYSTEAFF
NA	TRBV6-1	TRBJ2-7	NA	TGTGCCAGCAGTGAATCGCTGGGGGAGCAGTACTTC	CASSESLGEQYF
NA	TRBV19	TRBJ1-1	NA	TGTGCCAGTAGTAGGAACTTCTGGACTGAAGCTTTCTTT	CASSRNFWTEAFF
NA	TRBV19	TRBJ1-2	NA	TGTGCCAGTAGTTCTGAACGTGGGATTGACTATGGCTACACCTTC	CASSSERGIDYGYTF
NA	TRBV27	TRBJ1-1	TRBD1	TGTGCCAGCAGTTTTTTGGGGACAGGGCTTACTGGGCACACTGAAGCTTTCTTT	CASSFLGTGLTGHTEAFF
NA	TRBV11-2	TRBJ1-4	NA	TGTGCCAGCAGCTTAGATCTACGAGGGGACCTTAATGAAAAACTGTTTTTT	CASSLDLRGDLNEKLFF
many	TRBV7-9	TRBJ1-4	NA	TGTGCCAGCAGCTTGTCGGGGAAACTGTTTTTT	CASSLSGKLFF
NA	TRBV5-8	TRBJ2-1	TRBD2	TGTGCCAGCAGCTCCATAGCGGGAGTCCGAGGTGAGCAGTTCTTC	CASSSIAGVRGEQFF
NA	TRBV13	TRBJ2-7	TRBD1	TGTGCCACCGCACGGATCCTCACAGGGGGTTTGGGTGAGCAGTACTTC	CATARILTGGLGEQYF
few	TRBV28	TRBJ1-2	NA	TGTGCCAGCAGTTTGGAGGGTCCCGGGGATGGCTACACCTTC	CASSLEGPGDGYTF